These 9 T cell receptor beta chains were all obtained from the same sample, sequenced in a study of blood T cell repertoires in COVID-19. Some clones are missing from TCRdb's copy, which holds only in-frame ones; the method was immunoSEQ multiplex PCR. The sample shows 200,000 or so clones, 80% to 90% of them seen only once. Sample: peripheral blood. The receptors shown here come from a woman aged 55-69 years who had recovered from COVID-19.

The chain carries TRBV7-2 and TRBJ2-7, with D possibly matching TRBD1 (6 bases). V was clipped by 3 bases and J by 7 bases, with 16 bases between them. The CDR3 sequence is 14 residues long. Germline V gives CDR1 SGHTA, CDR2 FQGNSA. The CDR3 protein is CASSFYGTSGEQYF. CDR3 nucleotide sequence: TGTGCCAGCAGCTTCTACGGGACATCTGGGGAGCAGTACTTC.

The CDR3 sequence: CASSLDMSTDTQYF. CDR3 nucleotides: TGTGCCAGCAGCTTAGACATGAGCACAGATACGCAGTATTTT. The chain is built from TRBV11-2 and TRBJ2-3; the D is unclear. The germline CDR1 and CDR2 sequences are SGHAT and FQNNGV. V lost 0 bases and J 0 bases, leaving 4 bases between the germline ends. The CDR3 has 14 residues.

This chain uses TRBV19 with TRBJ1-2; D gene unclear. This CDR3 is 14 amino acids long. Germline V gene lookup returns CDR1 LNHDA and CDR2 SQIVND (reference sequence). The germline V and J ends were trimmed by 7 bases and 4 bases, with 16 bases remaining between them. The CDR3 coding sequence is TGTGCCAGTACCATAGGCGCGGTTGGCTATGGCTACACCTTC. Its translation: CASTIGAVGYGYTF.

This clone was seen a few times. The V call is TRBV6-5, the J call TRBJ2-2; the D gene is possibly TRBD2 (5 bases). Trimming shortened V by 6 bases and J by 5 bases, and 10 bases separated the two germline ends. This CDR3 has 13 residues. Germline assignment: CDR1 MNHEY and CDR2 SVGAGI. The CDR3 here is CASRKRGTGELFF. CDR3 sequence (DNA): TGTGCCAGCAGGAAGCGAGGGACCGGGGAGCTGTTTTTT.

The CDR3, as DNA: TGTGCCAGCAGGCAGCCGGACAGGATTTCGCAGTATTTT. Its translation is CASRQPDRISQYF. The chain combines TRBV7-2 with TRBJ2-3; the match to TRBD1 covers 7 bases. Losses at the gene ends were 6 bases for V and 10 bases for J; bases not matched to a gene: 10. Germline CDR1 and CDR2: SGHTA and FQGNSA. This CDR3 spans 13 amino acids.

A few counts support this clone. This sequence joins TRBV5-4 and TRBJ2-5; the D gene is possibly TRBD1 (5 bases). In germline, CDR1 is SGHNT, CDR2 YYREEE (reference sequence). The V end was cut by 3 bases, the J end by 5 bases, with 17 bases between. This CDR3 is built from 15 residues. CDR3 nucleotides: TGTGCCAGCAGCTCGAAAGCAGATAACAGGGAGACCCAGTACTTC. Translation gives CASSSKADNRETQYF. The complete variable domain, with remaining parts taken from reference TRBV5-4 and TRBJ2-5, reads ETGVTQSPTHLIKTRGQQVTLRCSSQSGHNTVSWYQQALGQGPQFIFQYYREEENGRGNFPPRFSGLQFPNYSSELNVNALELDDSALYLCASSSKADNRETQYFGPGTRLLVL.

The chain combines TRBV6-5 with TRBJ2-7, with D unclear. Germline-derived CDR1 and CDR2 are MNHEY and SVGAGI. This CDR3 spans 14 amino acids. Trimming shortened V by 6 bases and J by 0 bases, and 12 bases separated the two germline ends. The CDR3 DNA is TGTGCCAGCAGCCCCGACAAAAGCTCCTACGAGCAGTACTTC. Its translation: CASSPDKSSYEQYF.

In nucleotides, the CDR3 is TGTGCCAGCAGCTTAACCCGGGTCGGAAACACCGGGGAGCTGTTTTTT. Protein sequence: CASSLTRVGNTGELFF. The V call is TRBV7-2, the J call TRBJ2-2, with no clear D. This CDR3 region has 16 residues. Germline CDR1 reads SGHTA; CDR2 reads FQGNSA. Trimming removed 2 bases at V and 2 bases at J, with 12 bases between.

The chain is built from TRBV5-8 and TRBJ2-3; TRBD2 agrees at 8 bases. The V gene end was trimmed by 1 base and the J gene end by 4 bases; junction bases not matched to a gene: 14. This CDR3 is built from 18 residues. The germline gives CDR1 SGHTS, CDR2 YDEGEE. CDR3 residues: CASSLSLQIAGLSDTQYF. In nucleotides, the CDR3 is TGTGCCAGCAGCTTGTCGCTACAGATAGCGGGGTTGTCAGATACGCAGTATTTT.